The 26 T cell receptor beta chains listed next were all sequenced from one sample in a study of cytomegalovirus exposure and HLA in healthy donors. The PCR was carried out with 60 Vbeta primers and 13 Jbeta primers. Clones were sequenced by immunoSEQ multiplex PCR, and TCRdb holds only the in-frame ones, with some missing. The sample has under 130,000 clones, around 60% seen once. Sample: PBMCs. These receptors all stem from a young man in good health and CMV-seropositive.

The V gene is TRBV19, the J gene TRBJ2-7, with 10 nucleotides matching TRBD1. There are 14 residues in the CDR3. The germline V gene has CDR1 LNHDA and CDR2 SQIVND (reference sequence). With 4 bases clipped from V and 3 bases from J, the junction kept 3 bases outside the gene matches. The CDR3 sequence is CASSTTGGIYEQYF. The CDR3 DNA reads TGTGCCAGTAGTACGACAGGGGGCATCTACGAGCAGTACTTC.

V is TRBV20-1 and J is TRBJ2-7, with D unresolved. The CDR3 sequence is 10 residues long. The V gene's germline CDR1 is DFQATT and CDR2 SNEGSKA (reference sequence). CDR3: CPCWPYEQYF. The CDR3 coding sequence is TGCCCGTGTTGGCCCTACGAGCAGTACTTC.

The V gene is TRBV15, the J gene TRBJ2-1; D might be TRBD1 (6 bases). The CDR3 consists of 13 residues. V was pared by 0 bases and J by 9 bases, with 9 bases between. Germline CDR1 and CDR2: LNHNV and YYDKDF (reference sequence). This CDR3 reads CATSREGHSEQFF. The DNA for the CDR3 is TGTGCCACCAGCAGAGAGGGACACAGTGAGCAGTTCTTC.

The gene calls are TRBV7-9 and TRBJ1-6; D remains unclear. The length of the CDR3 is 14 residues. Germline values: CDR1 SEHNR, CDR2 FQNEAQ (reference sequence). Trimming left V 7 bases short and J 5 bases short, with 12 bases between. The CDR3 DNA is TGTGCCAGCACCCTTTCCTACGATAATTCACCCCTCCACTTT. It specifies CASTLSYDNSPLHF. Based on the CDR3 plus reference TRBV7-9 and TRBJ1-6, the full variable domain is DTGVSQNPRHKITKRGQNVTFRCDPISEHNRLYWYRQTLGQGPEFLTYFQNEAQLEKSRLLSDRFSAERPKGSFSTLEIQRTEQGDSAMYLCASTLSYDNSPLHFGNGTRLTVT.

CDR3 coding DNA: TGTGCCAGCAGCTTAGTCCTTAATGAAAAACTGTTTTTT. This codes for CASSLVLNEKLFF. V usage is TRBV7-8 and J usage is TRBJ1-4; D unclear. V was clipped by 1 base and J by 4 bases, with 4 bases between them. The germline CDR1 and CDR2 sequences are SGHVS and FQNEAQ. The CDR3 has 13 residues.

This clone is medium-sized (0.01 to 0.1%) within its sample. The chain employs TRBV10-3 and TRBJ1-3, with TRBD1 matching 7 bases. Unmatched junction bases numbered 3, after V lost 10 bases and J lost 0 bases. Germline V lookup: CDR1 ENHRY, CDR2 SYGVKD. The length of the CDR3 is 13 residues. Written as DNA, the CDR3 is TGTGCCACGGGGACAGCCTCTGGAAACACCATATATTTT. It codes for CATGTASGNTIYF.

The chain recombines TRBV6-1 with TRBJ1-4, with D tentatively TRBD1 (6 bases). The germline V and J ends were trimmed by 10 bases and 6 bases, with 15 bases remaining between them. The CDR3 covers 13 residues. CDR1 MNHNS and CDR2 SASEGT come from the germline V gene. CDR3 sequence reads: CATERGAHEKLFF. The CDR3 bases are TGTGCCACGGAACGGGGGGCGCATGAAAAACTGTTTTTT.

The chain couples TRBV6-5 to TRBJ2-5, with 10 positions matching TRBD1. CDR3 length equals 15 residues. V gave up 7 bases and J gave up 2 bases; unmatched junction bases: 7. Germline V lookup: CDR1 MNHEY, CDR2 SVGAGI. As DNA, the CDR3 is TGTGCCAGCACCTATTCGGGACAGGGGCAAGAGACCCAGTACTTC. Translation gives CASTYSGQGQETQYF.

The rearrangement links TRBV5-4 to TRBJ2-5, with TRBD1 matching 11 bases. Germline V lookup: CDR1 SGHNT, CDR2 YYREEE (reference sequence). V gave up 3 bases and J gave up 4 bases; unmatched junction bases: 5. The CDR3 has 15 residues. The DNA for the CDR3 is TGTGCCAGCAGCTCGCCGGACAGGGGGCCAGAGACCCAGTACTTC. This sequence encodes CASSSPDRGPETQYF.

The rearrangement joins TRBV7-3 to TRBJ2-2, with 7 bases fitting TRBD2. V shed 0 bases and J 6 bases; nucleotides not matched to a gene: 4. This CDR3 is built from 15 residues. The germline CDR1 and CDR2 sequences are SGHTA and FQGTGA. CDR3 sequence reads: CASSLTVGGAGELFF. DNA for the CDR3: TGTGCCAGCAGCTTAACGGTGGGGGGGGCCGGGGAGCTGTTTTTT.

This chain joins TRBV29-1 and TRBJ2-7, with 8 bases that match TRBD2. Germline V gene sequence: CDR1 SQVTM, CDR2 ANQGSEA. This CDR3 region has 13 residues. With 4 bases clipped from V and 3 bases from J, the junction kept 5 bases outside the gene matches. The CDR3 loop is CSVGLANGYEQYF. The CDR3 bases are TGCAGCGTTGGACTAGCGAACGGCTACGAGCAGTACTTC.

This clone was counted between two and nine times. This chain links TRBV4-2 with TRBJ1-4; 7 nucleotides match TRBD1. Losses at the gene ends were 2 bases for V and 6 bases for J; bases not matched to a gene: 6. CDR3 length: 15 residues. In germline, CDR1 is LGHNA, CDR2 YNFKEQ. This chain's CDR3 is CASSQPDRADEKLFF. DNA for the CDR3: TGTGCCAGCAGCCAACCAGACAGGGCGGATGAAAAACTGTTTTTT.

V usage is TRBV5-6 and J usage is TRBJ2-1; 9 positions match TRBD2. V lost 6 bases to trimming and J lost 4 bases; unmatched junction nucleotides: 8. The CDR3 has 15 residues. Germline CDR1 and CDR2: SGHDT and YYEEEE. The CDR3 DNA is TGTGCCAGCAACCGAGGGCGGGGGGGTTACAATGAGCAGTTCTTC. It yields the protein CASNRGRGGYNEQFF.

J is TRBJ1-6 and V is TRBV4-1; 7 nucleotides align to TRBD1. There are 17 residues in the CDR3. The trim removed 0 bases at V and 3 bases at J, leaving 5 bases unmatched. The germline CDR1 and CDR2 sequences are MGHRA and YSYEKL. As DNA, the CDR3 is TGCGCCAGCAGCCAAGATGAGGGGGCTTTCTATAATTCACCCCTCCACTTT. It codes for CASSQDEGAFYNSPLHF.

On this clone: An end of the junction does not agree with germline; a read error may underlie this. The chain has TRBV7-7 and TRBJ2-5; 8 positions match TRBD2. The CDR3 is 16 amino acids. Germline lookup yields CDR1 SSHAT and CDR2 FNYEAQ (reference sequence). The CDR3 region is CASSLGFTGGQETQYF. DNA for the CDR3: TGTGCTAGCAGCTTAGGGTTCACGGGGGGGCAAGAGACCCAGTACTTC.

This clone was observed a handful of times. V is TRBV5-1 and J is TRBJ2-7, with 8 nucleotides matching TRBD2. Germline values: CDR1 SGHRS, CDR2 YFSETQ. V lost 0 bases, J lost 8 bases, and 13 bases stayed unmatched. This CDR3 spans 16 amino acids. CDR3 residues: CASSLGIGGGRVKQYF. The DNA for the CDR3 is TGCGCCAGCAGCTTGGGGATCGGGGGGGGCCGAGTAAAGCAGTACTTC.

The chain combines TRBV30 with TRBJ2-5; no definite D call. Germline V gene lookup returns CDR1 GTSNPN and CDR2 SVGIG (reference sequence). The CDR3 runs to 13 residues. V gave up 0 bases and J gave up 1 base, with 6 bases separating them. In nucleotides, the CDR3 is TGTGCCTGGAGTGTGGGCAGCCAAGAGACCCAGTACTTC. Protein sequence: CAWSVGSQETQYF. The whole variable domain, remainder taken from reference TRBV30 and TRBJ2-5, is SQTIHQWPATLVQPVGSPLSLECTVEGTSNPNLYWYRQAAGRGLQLLFYSVGIGQISSEVPQNLSASRPQDRQFILSSKKLLLSDSGFYLCAWSVGSQETQYFGPGTRLLVL.

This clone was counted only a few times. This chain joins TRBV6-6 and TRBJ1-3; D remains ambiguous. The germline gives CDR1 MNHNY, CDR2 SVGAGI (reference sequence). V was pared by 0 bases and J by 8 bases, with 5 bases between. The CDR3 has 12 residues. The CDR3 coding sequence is TGTGCCAGCAGTTACTCGGAGGACACCATATATTTT. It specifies CASSYSEDTIYF.

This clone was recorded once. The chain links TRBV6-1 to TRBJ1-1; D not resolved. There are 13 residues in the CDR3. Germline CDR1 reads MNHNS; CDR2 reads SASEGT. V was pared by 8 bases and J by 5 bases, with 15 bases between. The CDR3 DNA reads TGTGCCAGCGTAGTAAACGGACTGACTGAAGCTTTCTTT. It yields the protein CASVVNGLTEAFF.

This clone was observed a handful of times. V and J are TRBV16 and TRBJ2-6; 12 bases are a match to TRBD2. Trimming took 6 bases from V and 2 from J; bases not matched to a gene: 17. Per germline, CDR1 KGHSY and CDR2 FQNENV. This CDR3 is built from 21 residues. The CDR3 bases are TGTGCCAGCAGGAATAAGGCAGCACTAAGACTAGCGGGGGCTGGGGCCAACGTCCTGACTTTC. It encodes CASRNKAALRLAGAGANVLTF.

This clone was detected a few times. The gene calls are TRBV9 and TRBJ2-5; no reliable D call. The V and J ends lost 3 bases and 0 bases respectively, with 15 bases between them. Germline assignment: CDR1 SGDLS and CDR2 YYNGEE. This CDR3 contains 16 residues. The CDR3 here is CASSAGLAVNQETQYF. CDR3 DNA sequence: TGTGCCAGCAGCGCCGGGTTGGCGGTGAACCAAGAGACCCAGTACTTC.

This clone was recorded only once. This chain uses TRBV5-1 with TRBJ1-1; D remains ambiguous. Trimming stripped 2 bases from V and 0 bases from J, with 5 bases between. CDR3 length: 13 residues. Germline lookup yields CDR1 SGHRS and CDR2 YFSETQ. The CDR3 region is CASSFQLNTEAFF. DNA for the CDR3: TGCGCCAGCAGCTTTCAGTTGAACACTGAAGCTTTCTTT.

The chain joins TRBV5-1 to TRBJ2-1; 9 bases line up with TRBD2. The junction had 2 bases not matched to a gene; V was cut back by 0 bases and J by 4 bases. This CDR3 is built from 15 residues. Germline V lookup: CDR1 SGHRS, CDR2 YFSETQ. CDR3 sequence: CASSLGLAEYNEQFF. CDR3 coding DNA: TGCGCCAGCAGCTTGGGACTAGCGGAATACAATGAGCAGTTCTTC.

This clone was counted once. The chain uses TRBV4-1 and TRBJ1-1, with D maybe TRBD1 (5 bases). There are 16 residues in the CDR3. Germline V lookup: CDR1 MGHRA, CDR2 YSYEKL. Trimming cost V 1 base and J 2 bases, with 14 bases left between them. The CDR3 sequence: CASSQGAGQRNTEAFF. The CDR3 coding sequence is TGCGCCAGCAGCCAAGGGGCGGGGCAGAGAAACACTGAAGCTTTCTTT.

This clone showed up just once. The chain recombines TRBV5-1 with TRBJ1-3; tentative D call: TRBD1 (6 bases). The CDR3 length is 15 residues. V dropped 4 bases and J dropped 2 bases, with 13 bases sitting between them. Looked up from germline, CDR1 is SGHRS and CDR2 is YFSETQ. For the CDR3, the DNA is TGCGCCAGCAGCACCTCCGGGACACCTGGAAACACCATATATTTT. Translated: CASSTSGTPGNTIYF.

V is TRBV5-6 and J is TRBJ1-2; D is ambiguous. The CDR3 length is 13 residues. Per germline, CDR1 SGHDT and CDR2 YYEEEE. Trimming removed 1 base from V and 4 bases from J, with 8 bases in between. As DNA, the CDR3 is TGTGCCAGCAGCTTGTACAGTGGCTATGGCTACACCTTC. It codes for CASSLYSGYGYTF.